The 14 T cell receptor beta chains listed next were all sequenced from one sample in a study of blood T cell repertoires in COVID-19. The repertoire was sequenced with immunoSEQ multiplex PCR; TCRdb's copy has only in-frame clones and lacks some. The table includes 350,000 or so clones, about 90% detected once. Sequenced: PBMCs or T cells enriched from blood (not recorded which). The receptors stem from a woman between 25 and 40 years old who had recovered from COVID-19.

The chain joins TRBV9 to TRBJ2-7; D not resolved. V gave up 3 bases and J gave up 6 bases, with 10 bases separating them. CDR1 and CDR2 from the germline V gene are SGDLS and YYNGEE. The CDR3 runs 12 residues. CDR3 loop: CASSGTGGEQYF. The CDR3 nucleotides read TGTGCCAGCAGCGGAACTGGTGGCGAGCAGTACTTC.

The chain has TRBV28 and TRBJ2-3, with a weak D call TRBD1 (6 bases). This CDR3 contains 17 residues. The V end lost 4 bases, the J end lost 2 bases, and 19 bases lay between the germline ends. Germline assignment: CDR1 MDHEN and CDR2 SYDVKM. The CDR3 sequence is CASSSIGGPDFTDTQYF. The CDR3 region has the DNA TGTGCCAGCAGTTCCATAGGGGGACCAGACTTCACAGATACGCAGTATTTT. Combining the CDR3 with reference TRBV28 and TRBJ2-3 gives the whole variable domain DVKVTQSSRYLVKRTGEKVFLECVQDMDHENMFWYRQDPGLGLRLIYFSYDVKMKEKGDIPEGYSVSREKKERFSLILESASTNQTSMYLCASSSIGGPDFTDTQYFGPGTRLTVL.

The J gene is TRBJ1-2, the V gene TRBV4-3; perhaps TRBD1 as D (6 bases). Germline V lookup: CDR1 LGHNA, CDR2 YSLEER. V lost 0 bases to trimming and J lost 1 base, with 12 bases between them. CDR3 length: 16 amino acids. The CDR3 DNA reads TGCGCCAGCAGCCAAGATACGGCAGGGGTTAACTATGGCTACACCTTC. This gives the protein CASSQDTAGVNYGYTF.

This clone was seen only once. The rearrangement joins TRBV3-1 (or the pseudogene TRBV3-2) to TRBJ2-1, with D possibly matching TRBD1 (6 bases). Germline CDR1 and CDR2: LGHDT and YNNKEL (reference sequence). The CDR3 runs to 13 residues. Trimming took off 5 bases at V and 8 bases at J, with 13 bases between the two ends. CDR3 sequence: CASSGVRGYEQFF. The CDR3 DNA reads TGTGCCAGCAGCGGGGTCAGGGGTTATGAGCAGTTCTTC.

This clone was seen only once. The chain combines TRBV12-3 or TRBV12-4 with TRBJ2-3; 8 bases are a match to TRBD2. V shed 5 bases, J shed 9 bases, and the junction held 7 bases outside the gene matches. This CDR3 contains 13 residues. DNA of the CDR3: TGTGCCAGCAGTCGCTTAGCGGGGACAACGCAGTATTTT. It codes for CASSRLAGTTQYF.

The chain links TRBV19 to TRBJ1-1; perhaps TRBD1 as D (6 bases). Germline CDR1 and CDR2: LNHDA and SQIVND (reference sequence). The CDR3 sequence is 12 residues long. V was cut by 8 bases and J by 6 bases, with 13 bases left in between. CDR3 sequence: CASGRGVSEAFF. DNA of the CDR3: TGTGCCAGTGGCAGGGGAGTCTCTGAAGCTTTCTTT.

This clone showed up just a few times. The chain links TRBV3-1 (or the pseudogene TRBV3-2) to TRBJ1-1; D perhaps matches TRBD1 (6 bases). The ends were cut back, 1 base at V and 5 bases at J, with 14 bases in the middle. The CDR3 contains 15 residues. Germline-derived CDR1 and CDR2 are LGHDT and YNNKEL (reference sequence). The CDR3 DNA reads TGTGCCAGCAGCCAAGTTTCGGGACATAGGACTGAAGCTTTCTTT. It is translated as CASSQVSGHRTEAFF.

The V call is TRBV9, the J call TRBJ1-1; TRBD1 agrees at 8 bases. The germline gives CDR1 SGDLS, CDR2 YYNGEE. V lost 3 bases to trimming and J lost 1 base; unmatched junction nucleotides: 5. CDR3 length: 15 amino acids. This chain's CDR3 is CASSETGVGNTEAFF. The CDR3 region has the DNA TGTGCCAGCAGCGAGACAGGGGTTGGGAACACTGAAGCTTTCTTT. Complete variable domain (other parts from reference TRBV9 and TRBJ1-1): DSGVTQTPKHLITATGQRVTLRCSPRSGDLSVYWYQQSLDQGLQFLIQYYNGEERAKGNILERFSAQQFPDLHSELNLSSLELGDSALYFCASSETGVGNTEAFFGQGTRLTVV.

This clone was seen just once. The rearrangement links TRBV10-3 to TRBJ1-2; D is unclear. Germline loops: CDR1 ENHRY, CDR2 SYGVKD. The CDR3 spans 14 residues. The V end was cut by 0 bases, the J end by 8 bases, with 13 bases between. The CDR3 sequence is CAISESTTLGGYTF. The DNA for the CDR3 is TGTGCCATCAGTGAGTCGACTACACTCGGGGGCTACACCTTC.

The CDR3 region is CASEKRGGPITGELFF. The CDR3 DNA sequence: TGTGCCAGCGAAAAACGGGGGGGCCCCATCACCGGGGAGCTGTTTTTT. The chain combines TRBV28 with TRBJ2-2; 8 nucleotides agree with TRBD2. The CDR3 extends over 16 amino acids. Germline trimming cut 8 bases from V and 4 bases from J; bases unmatched to any gene: 12. In germline, CDR1 is MDHEN, CDR2 SYDVKM.

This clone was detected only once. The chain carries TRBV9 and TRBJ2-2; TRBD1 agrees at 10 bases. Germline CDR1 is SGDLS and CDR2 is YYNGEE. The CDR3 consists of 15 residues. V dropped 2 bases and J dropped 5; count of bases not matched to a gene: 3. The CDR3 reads CASSVGTGETGELFF. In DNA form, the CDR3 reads TGTGCCAGCAGCGTCGGGACAGGGGAGACCGGGGAGCTGTTTTTT.

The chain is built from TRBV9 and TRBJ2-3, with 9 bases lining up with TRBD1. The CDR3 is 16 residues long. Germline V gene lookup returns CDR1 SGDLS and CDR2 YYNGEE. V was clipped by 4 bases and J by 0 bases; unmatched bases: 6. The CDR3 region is CASSFRTGESTDTQYF. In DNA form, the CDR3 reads TGTGCCAGCAGCTTCCGGACAGGGGAAAGCACAGATACGCAGTATTTT.

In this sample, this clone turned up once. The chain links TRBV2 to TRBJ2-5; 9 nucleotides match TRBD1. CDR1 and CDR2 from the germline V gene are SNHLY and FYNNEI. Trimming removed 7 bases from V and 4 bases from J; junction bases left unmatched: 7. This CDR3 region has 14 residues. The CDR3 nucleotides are TGTGCCAGCACGCCGACAGGGGGTGGAGAGACCCAGTACTTC. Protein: CASTPTGGGETQYF. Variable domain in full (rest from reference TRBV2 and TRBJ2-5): EPEVTQTPSHQVTQMGQEVILRCVPISNHLYFYWYRQILGQKVEFLVSFYNNEISEKSEIFDDQFSVERPDGSNFTLKIRSTKLEDSAMYFCASTPTGGGETQYFGPGTRLLVL.

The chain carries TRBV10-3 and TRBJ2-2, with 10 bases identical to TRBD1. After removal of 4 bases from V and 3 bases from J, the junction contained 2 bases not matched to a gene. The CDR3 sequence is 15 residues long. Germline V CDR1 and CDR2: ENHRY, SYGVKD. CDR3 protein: CAISADRGDTGELFF. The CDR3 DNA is TGTGCCATCAGTGCGGACAGGGGGGACACCGGGGAGCTGTTTTTT.